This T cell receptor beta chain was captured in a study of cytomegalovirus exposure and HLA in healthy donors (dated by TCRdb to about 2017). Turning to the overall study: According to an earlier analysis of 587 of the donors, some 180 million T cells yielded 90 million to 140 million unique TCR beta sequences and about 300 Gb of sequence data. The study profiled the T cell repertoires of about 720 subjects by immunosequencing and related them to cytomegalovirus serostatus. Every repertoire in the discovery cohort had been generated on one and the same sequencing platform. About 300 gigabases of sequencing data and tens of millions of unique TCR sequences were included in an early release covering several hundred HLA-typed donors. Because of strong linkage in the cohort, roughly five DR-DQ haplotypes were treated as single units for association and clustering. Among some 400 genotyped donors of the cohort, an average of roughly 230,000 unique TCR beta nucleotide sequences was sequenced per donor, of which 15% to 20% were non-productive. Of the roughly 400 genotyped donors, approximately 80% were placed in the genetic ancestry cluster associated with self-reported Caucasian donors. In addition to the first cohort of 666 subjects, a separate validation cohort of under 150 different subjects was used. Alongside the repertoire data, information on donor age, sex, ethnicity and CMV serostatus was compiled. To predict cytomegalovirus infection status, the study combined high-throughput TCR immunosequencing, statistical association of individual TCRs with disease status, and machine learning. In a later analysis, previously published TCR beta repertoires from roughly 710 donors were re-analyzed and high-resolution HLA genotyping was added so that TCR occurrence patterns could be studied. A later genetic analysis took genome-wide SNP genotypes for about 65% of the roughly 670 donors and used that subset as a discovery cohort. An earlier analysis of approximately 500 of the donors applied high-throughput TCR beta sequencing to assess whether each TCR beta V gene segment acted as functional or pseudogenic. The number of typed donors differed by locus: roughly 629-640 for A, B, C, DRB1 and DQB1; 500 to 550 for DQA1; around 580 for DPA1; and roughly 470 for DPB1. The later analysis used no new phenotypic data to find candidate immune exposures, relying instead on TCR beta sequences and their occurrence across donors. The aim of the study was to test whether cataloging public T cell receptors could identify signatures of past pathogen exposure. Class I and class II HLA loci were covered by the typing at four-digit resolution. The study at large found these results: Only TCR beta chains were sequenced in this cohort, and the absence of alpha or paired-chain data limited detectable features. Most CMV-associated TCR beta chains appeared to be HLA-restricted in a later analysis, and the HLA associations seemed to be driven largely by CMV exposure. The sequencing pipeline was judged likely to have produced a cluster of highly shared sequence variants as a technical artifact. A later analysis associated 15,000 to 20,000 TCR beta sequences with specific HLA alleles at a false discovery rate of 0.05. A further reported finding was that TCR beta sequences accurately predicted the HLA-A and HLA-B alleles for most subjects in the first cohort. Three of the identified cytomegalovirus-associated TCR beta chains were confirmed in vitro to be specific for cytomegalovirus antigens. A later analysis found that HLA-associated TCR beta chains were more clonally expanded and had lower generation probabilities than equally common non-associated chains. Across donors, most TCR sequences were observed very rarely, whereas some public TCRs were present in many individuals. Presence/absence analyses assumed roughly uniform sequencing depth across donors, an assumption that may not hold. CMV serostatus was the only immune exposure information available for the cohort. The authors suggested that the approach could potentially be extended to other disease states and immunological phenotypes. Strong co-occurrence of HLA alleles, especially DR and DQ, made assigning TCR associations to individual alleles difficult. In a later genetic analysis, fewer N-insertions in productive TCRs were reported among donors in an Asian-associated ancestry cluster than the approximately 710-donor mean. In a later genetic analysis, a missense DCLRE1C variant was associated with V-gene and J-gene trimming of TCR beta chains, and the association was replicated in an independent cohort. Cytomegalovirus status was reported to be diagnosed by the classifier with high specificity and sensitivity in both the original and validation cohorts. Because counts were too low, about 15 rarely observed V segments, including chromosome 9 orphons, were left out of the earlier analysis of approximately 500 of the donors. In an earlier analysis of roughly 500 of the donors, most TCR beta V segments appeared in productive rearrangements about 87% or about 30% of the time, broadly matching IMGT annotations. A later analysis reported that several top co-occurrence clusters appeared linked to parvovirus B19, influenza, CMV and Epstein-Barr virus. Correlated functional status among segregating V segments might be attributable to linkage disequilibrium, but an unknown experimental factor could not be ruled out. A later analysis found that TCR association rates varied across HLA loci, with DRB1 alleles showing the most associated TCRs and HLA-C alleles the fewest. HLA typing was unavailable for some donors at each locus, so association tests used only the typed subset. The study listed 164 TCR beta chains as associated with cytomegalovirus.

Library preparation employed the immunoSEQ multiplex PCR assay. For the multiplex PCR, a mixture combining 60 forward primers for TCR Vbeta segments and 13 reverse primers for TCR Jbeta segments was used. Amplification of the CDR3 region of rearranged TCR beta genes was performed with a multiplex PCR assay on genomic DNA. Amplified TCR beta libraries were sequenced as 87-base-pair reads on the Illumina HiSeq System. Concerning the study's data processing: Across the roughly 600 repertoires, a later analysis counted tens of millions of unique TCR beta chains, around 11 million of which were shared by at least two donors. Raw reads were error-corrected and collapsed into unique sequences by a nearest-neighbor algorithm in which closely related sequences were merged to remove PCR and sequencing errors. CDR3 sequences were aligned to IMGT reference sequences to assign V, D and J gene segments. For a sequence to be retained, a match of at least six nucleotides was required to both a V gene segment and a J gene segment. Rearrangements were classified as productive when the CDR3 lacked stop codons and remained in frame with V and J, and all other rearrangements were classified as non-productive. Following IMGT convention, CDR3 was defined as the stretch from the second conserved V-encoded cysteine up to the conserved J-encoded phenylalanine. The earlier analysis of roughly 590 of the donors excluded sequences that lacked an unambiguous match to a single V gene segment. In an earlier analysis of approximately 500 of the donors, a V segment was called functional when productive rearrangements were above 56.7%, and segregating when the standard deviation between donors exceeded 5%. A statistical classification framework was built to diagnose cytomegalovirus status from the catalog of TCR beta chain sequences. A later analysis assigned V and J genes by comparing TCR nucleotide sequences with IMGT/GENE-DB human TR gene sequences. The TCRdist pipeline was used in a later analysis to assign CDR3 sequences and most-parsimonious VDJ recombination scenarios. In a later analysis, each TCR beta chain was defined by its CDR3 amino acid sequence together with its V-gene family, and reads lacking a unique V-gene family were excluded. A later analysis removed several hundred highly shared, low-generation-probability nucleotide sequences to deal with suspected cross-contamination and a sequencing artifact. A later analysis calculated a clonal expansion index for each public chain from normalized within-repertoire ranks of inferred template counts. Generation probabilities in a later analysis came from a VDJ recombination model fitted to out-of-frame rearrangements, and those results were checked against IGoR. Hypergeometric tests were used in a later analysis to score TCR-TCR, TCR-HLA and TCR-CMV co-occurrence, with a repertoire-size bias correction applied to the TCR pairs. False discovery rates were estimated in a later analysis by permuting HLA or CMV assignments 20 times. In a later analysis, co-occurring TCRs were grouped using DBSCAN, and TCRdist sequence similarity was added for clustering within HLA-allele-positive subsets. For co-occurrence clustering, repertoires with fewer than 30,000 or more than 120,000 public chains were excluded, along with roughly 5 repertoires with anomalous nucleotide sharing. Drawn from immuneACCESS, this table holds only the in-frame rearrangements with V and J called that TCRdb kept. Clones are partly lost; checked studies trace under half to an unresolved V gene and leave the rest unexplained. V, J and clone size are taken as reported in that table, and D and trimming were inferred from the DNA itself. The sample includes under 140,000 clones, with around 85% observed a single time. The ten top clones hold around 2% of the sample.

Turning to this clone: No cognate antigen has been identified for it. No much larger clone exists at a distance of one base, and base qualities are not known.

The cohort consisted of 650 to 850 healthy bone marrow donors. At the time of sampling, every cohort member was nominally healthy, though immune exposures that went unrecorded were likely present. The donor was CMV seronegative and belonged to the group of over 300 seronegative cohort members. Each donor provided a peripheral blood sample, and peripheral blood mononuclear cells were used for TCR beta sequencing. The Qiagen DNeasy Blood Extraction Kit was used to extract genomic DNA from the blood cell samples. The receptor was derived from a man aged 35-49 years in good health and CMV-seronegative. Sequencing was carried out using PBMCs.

In nucleotides, the sequence is TGTGCCAGCAGGTCAATACAGGGGATCACTGAAGCTTTCTTT. The encoded protein is CASRSIQGITEAFF. Recombination joined TRBV28 with TRBJ1-1; TRBD1 matches 7 bases in the middle. Spanning cysteine to phenylalanine, the CDR3 consists of 14 amino acids. Only the CDR3 part of the read is kept: 42 bases, read in frame from the first base. CDR1 MDHEN and CDR2 SYDVKM are derived from the germline V gene. Germline trimming: 6 bases from V, 4 bases from J; junction bases outside gene matches: 8. The CDR3 plus the reference TRBV28 and TRBJ1-1 genes for the other parts give the full variable domain: DVKVTQSSRYLVKRTGEKVFLECVQDMDHENMFWYRQDPGLGLRLIYFSYDVKMKEKGDIPEGYSVSREKKERFSLILESASTNQTSMYLCASRSIQGITEAFFGQGTRLTVV.